Following are 15 T cell receptor beta chains from one sample sequenced in a study of blood T cells in healthy people across ages. For the second PCR, which ran for roughly 6 to 12 cycles, a sample-barcoded 5' primer and a J-beta primer mix were used. TCRdb reanalysed the 5' RACE reads using MiXCR and keeps one entry per CDR3 protein. The sample lists approximately 360,000 distinct CDR3 sequences, approximately 47% occurring once. The specimen sequenced was blood. These receptors all come from a man in his fifties or sixties in good health.

This clonotype showed up just a few times. This sequence joins TRBV7-2 and TRBJ1-2; D perhaps matches TRBD1 (6 bases). Deletions cut 5 bases from V and 12 bases from J, with 19 bases between. The CDR3 covers 13 residues. CDR1 is SGHTA, CDR2 FQGNSA, per germline. CDR3 protein: CASSPGVGHRDTF. The CDR3 coding sequence is TGTGCCAGCAGCCCAGGGGTGGGACATCGAGACACCTTC.

This chain links TRBV12-3 or TRBV12-4 with TRBJ1-5; a weak D match, TRBD1 (6 bases). V lost 5 bases to trimming and J lost 3 bases, with 11 bases between them. CDR3 size: 14 residues. The CDR3 is CASSPSGDNQPQHF. CDR3 bases: TGTGCCAGCAGTCCGTCAGGGGACAATCAGCCCCAGCATTTT.

The sample holds a few counts of this clonotype. The chain couples TRBV11-2 to TRBJ2-1; 8 positions agree with TRBD2. Germline trimming cut 4 bases from V and 5 bases from J; bases unmatched to any gene: 13. Germline CDR1 reads SGHAT; CDR2 reads FQNNGV. The CDR3 spans 17 residues. The CDR3 DNA reads as TGTGCCAGCAGCTCCCCCAAGGGAGCGGGGGCCCACAATGAGCAGTTCTTC. Amino acids: CASSSPKGAGAHNEQFF.

This clonotype has a handful of counts. The rearrangement uses TRBV4-2 and TRBJ2-7; TRBD2 agrees at 10 bases. The trim removed 0 bases at V and 0 bases at J, leaving 2 bases unmatched. Germline V gene data show CDR1 as LGHNA and CDR2 as YNFKEQ. CDR3 length equals 16 residues. CDR3 DNA: TGTGCCAGCAGCCAAGAGCCTAGCGGGGGCTCCTACGAGCAGTACTTC. Translated, it gives CASSQEPSGGSYEQYF.

V usage is TRBV19 and J usage is TRBJ2-7; D perhaps matches TRBD1 (5 bases). Per the germline V gene, CDR1 is LNHDA and CDR2 is SQIVND (reference sequence). The CDR3 contains 16 residues. The germline V and J ends were trimmed by 4 bases and 5 bases, with 21 bases remaining between them. CDR3 protein: CASSRAPLSGQDEQYF. In DNA, the CDR3 is TGTGCCAGTAGTAGGGCCCCTCTGTCCGGACAAGACGAGCAGTACTTC.

V and J are TRBV27 and TRBJ2-1, with D perhaps matching TRBD1 (8 bases). Looked up from germline, CDR1 is MNHEY and CDR2 is SMNVEV (reference sequence). This CDR3 spans 15 amino acids. V was shortened by 6 bases and J by 6 bases, with 18 bases between the two germline ends. CDR3 coding DNA: TGTGCCAGCAGCAACAGGGGGGGGCCCTCCAATGAGCAGTTCTTC. Translating it yields CASSNRGGPSNEQFF.

The gene calls are TRBV27 and TRBJ2-1, with unresolved D. This CDR3 spans 16 amino acids. V lost 2 bases and J 0 bases, leaving 11 bases between the germline ends. CDR1 is MNHEY, CDR2 SMNVEV, per germline (reference sequence). This CDR3 reads CASSLLLHGSYNEQFF. The CDR3 coding sequence is TGTGCCAGCAGTTTACTCCTACACGGCTCCTACAATGAGCAGTTCTTC.

There are a few counts of this clonotype. This chain connects TRBV20-1 to TRBJ2-1, with 10 bases lining up with TRBD2. The CDR3 length is 14 residues. The V segment lost 5 bases and the J segment 4 bases; nucleotides outside the gene matches: 5. Germline V gives CDR1 DFQATT, CDR2 SNEGSKA (reference sequence). The CDR3 DNA follows: TGCAGTGCTCCCGGGACTAGCGTTTACAATGAGCAGTTCTTC. It translates to CSAPGTSVYNEQFF.

The CDR3 bases are TGTGCCAGCGTCTCCCTCGGCCAGGGGACCTACGAGCAGTACTTC. It specifies CASVSLGQGTYEQYF. The rearrangement joins TRBV27 to TRBJ2-7; D is perhaps TRBD1 (6 bases). CDR3 size: 15 residues. Per germline, CDR1 MNHEY and CDR2 SMNVEV (reference sequence). Trimming took 8 bases from V and 2 from J, leaving 19 bases between them.

This sequence joins TRBV6-2 or TRBV6-3 and TRBJ2-1; D is undetermined. The DNA end lines up better with TRBJ2-7; the J call may be wrong. The CDR3 spans 15 residues. Germline V gives CDR1 MNHEY, CDR2 SVGEGT. CDR3 protein: CASSYDQFQTYEQYF. The CDR3 DNA reads TGTGCCAGCAGTTACGATCAGTTCCAGACCTACGAGCAGTACTTC.

The chain has TRBV7-6 and TRBJ1-4; D might be TRBD1 (6 bases). The germline V and J ends were trimmed by 4 bases and 7 bases, with 13 bases remaining between them. Germline CDR1 SGHVS, CDR2 FNYEAQ. The CDR3 extends over 14 amino acids. The DNA for the CDR3 is TGTGCCAGCAGCTCAGGGGTCGGGCGTGAAAAACTGTTTTTT. Translating it yields CASSSGVGREKLFF.

The chain combines TRBV7-6 with TRBJ2-3; unclear D gene. Trimming shortened V by 5 bases and J by 2 bases, and 8 bases separated the two germline ends. The CDR3 has 13 residues. Germline CDR1 reads SGHVS; CDR2 reads FNYEAQ. As DNA, the CDR3 is TGTGCCAGCAGCCGCGATCACACAGATACGCAGTATTTT. Protein: CASSRDHTDTQYF.

V gene TRBV25-1 combines with J gene TRBJ2-7, with 8 bases lining up with TRBD1. This CDR3 region has 15 residues. V dropped 3 bases and J dropped 4; count of bases not matched to a gene: 8. From germline, CDR1 is MGHDK and CDR2 SYGVNS. CDR3 bases: TGTGCCAGCAGTGAGGCCCGACAGGGGAGGTACGAGCAGTACTTC. Translated: CASSEARQGRYEQYF.

The rearrangement uses TRBV2 and TRBJ2-3; tentatively, D is TRBD1 (5 bases). The CDR3 length is 12 residues. Trimming removed 4 bases at V and 5 bases at J, with 7 bases between. Germline V gives CDR1 SNHLY, CDR2 FYNNEI. CDR3 nucleotides: TGTGCCAGCAGTGCAAGGGGAGATACGCAGTATTTT. Protein: CASSARGDTQYF.

This clonotype has more than one count but fewer than ten. V gene TRBV28 combines with J gene TRBJ2-5; TRBD1 matches at 8 bases. CDR1 is MDHEN, CDR2 SYDVKM, per germline. The V and J ends lost 6 bases and 6 bases, in that order; junction bases with no gene match: 12. The CDR3 length is 15 residues. The CDR3 region has the DNA TGTGCCAGCAGCCGGGGACAGGAGGGCTTGCAGACCCAGTACTTC. Protein: CASSRGQEGLQTQYF.